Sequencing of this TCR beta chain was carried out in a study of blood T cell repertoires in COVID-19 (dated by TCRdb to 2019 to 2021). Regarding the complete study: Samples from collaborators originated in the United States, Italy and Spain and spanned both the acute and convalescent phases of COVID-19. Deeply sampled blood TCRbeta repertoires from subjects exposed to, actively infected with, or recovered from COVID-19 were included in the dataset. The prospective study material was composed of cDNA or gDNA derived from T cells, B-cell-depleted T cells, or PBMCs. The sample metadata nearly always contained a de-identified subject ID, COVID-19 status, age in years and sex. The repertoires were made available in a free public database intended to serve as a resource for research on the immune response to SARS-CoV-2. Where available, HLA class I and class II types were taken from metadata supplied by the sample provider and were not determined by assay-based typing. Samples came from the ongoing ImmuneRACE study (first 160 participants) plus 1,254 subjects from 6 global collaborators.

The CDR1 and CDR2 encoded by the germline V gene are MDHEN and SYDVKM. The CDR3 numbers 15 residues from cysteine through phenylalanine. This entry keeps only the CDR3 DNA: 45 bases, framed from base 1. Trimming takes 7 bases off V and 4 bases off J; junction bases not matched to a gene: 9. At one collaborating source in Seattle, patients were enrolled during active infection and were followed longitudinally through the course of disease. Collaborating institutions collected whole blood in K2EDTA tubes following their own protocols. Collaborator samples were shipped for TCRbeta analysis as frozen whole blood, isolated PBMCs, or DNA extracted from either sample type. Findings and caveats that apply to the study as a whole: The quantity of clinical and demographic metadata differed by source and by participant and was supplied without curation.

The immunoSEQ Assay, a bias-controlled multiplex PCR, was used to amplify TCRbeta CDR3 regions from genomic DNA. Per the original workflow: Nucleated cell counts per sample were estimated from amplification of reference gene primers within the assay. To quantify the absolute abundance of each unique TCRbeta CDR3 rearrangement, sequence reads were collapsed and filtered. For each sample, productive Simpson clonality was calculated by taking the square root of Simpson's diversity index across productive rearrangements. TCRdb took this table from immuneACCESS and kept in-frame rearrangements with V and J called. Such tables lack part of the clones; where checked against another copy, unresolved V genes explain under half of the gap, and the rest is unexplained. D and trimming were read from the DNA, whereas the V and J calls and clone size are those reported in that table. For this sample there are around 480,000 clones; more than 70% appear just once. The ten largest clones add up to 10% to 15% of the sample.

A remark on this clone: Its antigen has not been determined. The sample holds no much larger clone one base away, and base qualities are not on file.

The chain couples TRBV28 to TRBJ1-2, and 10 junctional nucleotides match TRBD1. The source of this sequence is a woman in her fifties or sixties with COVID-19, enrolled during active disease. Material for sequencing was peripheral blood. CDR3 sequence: CASTPGTGDTYGYTF. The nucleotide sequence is TGTGCCAGCACCCCCGGGACAGGGGATACCTATGGCTACACCTTC.